This T cell receptor (beta chain) is from a study of CD8 T cells in ankylosing spondylitis (dated by TCRdb to between 2016 and 2019). Study-level background: The study profiled T cell receptor beta repertoires in healthy donors and ankylosing spondylitis patients to find disease-linked TCR variants. The full study cohort was made up of 25 ankylosing spondylitis patients and more than 90 healthy donors. Peripheral blood samples were taken, and synovial fluid was additionally collected from ankylosing spondylitis patients. Paper-wide results and their limitations: A TCR beta motif made up of several highly homologous amino acid variants appeared to be characteristic of blood from ankylosing spondylitis patients. Some motif variants had previously been reported in the synovial fluid and blood of reactive arthritis patients, which suggests shared mechanisms of disease initiation. The disease-linked clones had a CD8+ phenotype and were found at relatively low frequencies in peripheral blood. The disease-linked clones were reported to be significantly enriched in matched synovial fluid samples from ankylosing spondylitis patients.

Reads for this sample came from an Illumina HiSeq 2500. TCR beta libraries were prepared by quantitative 5'-RACE with molecular barcodes. In the authors' own workflow: Disease-linked TCR variants were identified with a new computational method built on a probabilistic model of VDJ rearrangement. TCRdb applied fastp at Q25 and MiXCR to the public reads, then kept only in-frame beta chains. Rows are unified per CDR3 protein, each entry keeping the most common DNA and genes. TCRdb's processing, not the authors', yielded these V and J calls. In all, the sample holds 100,000 to 150,000 distinct CDR3 sequences, and over 15% of those were seen once. About 33% of the sample is in the top ten clones. CDR1 and CDR2 were assigned from the germline V gene (reference sequence) as LGHDT and YNNKEL. V ends up 0 bases short and J 5 bases short, with an unmatched junction base count of 6. Taken from cysteine to phenylalanine, the CDR3 has 16 residues. Only the CDR3 DNA is retained, 48 bases long and in frame from the first base.

This clonotype was counted ten times or more. Its antigen target is currently unknown. The sample holds no much larger clone one base away, and base qualities are not on file. The chain links TRBV3-1 with TRBJ2-1, with TRBD2 identical over 8 junction bases. Material: blood, either unsorted or a sorted T cell fraction (not recorded which). The origin of this receptor is a male donor with ankylosing spondylitis. The CDR3 protein sequence reads: CASSQDTAGDHNEQFF. The base sequence is TGTGCCAGCAGCCAAGATACAGCGGGAGACCACAATGAGCAGTTCTTC.